This T cell receptor beta chain comes out of a study of cytomegalovirus exposure and HLA in healthy donors. The germline V gene has CDR1 GTSNPN and CDR2 SVGIG (reference sequence). The length of the CDR3 is 13 residues. V gave up 2 bases and J gave up 10 bases; unmatched junction bases: 7. Study-level findings and limits: TCR sequences were mostly rare, though some public TCRs occurred in many donors. Researchers catalogued over 150 TCR beta chains as cytomegalovirus-associated.

The assay was immunoSEQ multiplex PCR, and TCRdb's table has in-frame clones only and misses some. The data contain about 100,000 clones, about 95% of them singletons. The roughly 120-subject validation cohort, separate from the approximately 640-subject first cohort, included the donors. About this clone itself: Its cognate antigen is unknown.

The chain joins TRBV30 to TRBJ1-1; 10 positions agree with TRBD1. Sequencing input: PBMCs. This TCR came from a woman aged 18-35 years in good health and CMV-seronegative. Here the CDR3 reads CAWSPTGGYVAFF. DNA for the CDR3: TGTGCCTGGAGTCCGACAGGGGGCTATGTAGCTTTCTTT.